This record looks at one T cell receptor beta chain sequence and its context. This entry is derived from a study of T cell changes during pregnancy in multiple sclerosis. Germline V gene data show CDR1 as MDHEN and CDR2 as SYDVKM. CDR3 size: 16 residues. Trimming took off 1 base at V and 0 bases at J, with 10 bases between the two ends. Measured with immunoSEQ multiplex PCR; TCRdb has only the in-frame clones, and not every one. The data contain 89,000 or so clones, around 93% of them singletons. The receptor was derived from a female donor in good health, serving as a control in a pregnancy study. Some clones in this sample may be carry-over from other donors' samples. This specimen consisted of PBMCs, obtained in the first trimester of pregnancy. This chain links TRBV28 with TRBJ1-3; D unclear. Here the CDR3 reads CASSLSSGLSGNTIYF. The CDR3 DNA sequence: TGTGCCAGCAGTTTATCTTCAGGCCTCTCTGGAAACACCATATATTTT.